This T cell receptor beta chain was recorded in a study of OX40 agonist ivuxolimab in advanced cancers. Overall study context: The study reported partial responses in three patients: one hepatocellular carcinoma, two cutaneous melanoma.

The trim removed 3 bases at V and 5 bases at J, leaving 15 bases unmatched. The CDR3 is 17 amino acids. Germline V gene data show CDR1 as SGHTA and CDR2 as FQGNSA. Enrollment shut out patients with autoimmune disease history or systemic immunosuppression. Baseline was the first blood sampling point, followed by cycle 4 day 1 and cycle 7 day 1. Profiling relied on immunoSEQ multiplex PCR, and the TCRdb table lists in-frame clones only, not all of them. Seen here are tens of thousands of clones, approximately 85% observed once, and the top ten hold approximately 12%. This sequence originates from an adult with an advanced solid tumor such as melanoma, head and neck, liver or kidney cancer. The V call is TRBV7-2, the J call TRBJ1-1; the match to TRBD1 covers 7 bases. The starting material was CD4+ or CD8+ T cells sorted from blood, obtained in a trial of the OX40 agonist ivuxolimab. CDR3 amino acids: CASSFQRGEGAITEAFF. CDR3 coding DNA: TGTGCCAGCAGCTTCCAAAGAGGAGAGGGGGCGATTACTGAAGCTTTCTTT.